This TCR beta chain was profiled in a study of cytomegalovirus exposure and HLA in healthy donors. As for the study in general: In an earlier analysis, around 120 million unique TCR beta sequences were found from about 179 million T cells.

The PCR was carried out with 60 Vbeta primers and 13 Jbeta primers. Repertoires were generated with immunoSEQ multiplex PCR, while TCRdb's copy carries only in-frame clones and drops some. The table records some 160,000 clones, roughly 80% of them present only once. Each donor's status was that of a healthy bone marrow donor. Concerning this clone: Its antigen remains unidentified.

The CDR3 is 14 amino acids. V was clipped by 3 bases and J by 3 bases, with 13 bases between them. Germline CDR1 SGHNT, CDR2 YYREEE (reference sequence). Notes on the study in general: More clonal expansion characterized HLA-associated TCR beta chains than equally common others in a later analysis. V- and J-gene trimming in TCR beta was tied to a missense DCLRE1C variant by an analysis performed later.

Sequenced: PBMCs. This clonotype was sampled from a male donor in good health and CMV-seronegative. V is TRBV5-4 and J is TRBJ2-7; TRBD2 might be the D (6 bases). CDR3 amino acids: CASSSPGRIYEQYF. CDR3 coding DNA: TGTGCCAGCAGCTCACCCGGGAGAATCTACGAGCAGTACTTC.